These 9 T cell receptor beta chains were sequenced from one sample in a study of OX40 agonist ivuxolimab in advanced cancers. Assay: immunoSEQ multiplex PCR; the TCRdb copy retains only in-frame clones and omits some. In the table there are fewer than 85,000 clones, 80% to 90% of which are singletons. Sequencing used CD4+ or CD8+ T cells sorted from blood, obtained in a trial of the OX40 agonist ivuxolimab. The receptors were gathered from an adult with an advanced solid tumor such as melanoma, head and neck, liver or kidney cancer.

This chain connects TRBV5-6 to TRBJ2-3; 7 nucleotides align to TRBD2. V was pared by 0 bases and J by 5 bases, with 0 bases of the junction left unmatched. The CDR3 is made up of 13 amino acids. Germline V gives CDR1 SGHDT, CDR2 YYEEEE. In nucleotides, the CDR3 is TGTGCCAGCAGCTTGGCGGGGGGAGATACGCAGTATTTT. Its protein product is CASSLAGGDTQYF.

V gene TRBV27 combines with J gene TRBJ2-3; D perhaps matches TRBD2 (6 bases). The CDR3 length is 15 residues. Trimming pared 3 bases from V and 6 bases from J, leaving 16 bases between. CDR1 and CDR2 from the germline V gene are MNHEY and SMNVEV (reference sequence). CDR3 sequence reads: CASSFRWDSGDTQYF. The CDR3 DNA follows: TGTGCCAGCAGTTTCAGGTGGGACTCGGGGGATACGCAGTATTTT.

The V and J genes are TRBV7-7 and TRBJ2-5; 10 bases are a match to TRBD1. J was trimmed by 5 bases and V by 1 base; bases with no gene match: 7. This CDR3 region has 16 residues. The V gene's germline CDR1 is SSHAT and CDR2 FNYEAQ (reference sequence). Written as DNA, the CDR3 is TGTGCCAGCAGCTTAGTTGGGACAGGGGTCGGGGAGACCCAGTACTTC. Protein product: CASSLVGTGVGETQYF.

The chain joins TRBV6-1 to TRBJ2-1; D not resolved. The germline V gene has CDR1 MNHNS and CDR2 SASEGT. Trimming pared 3 bases from V and 2 bases from J, leaving 14 bases between. CDR3 length: 16 amino acids. CDR3 nucleotides: TGTGCCAGCAGTGACCCTCTTTTAGCCGCCTACAATGAGCAGTTCTTC. This codes for CASSDPLLAAYNEQFF.

The rearrangement uses TRBV13 and TRBJ2-3; D remains ambiguous. V was cut by 4 bases and J by 8 bases, with 16 bases left in between. Germline V gene sequence: CDR1 PRHDT, CDR2 FYEKMQ (reference sequence). The CDR3 runs 14 residues. Here the CDR3 DNA reads TGTGCCAGCAGCTCCGCCACTGGACGGCTTACGCAGTATTTT. Translating it yields CASSSATGRLTQYF.

The rearrangement links TRBV5-1 to TRBJ2-1; D remains ambiguous. V was shortened by 0 bases and J by 5 bases, with 6 bases between the two germline ends. The germline gives CDR1 SGHRS, CDR2 YFSETQ. The CDR3 runs 13 residues. The CDR3 protein is CASSLDWNNEQFF. The CDR3 bases are TGCGCCAGCAGCTTGGACTGGAACAATGAGCAGTTCTTC.

The chain couples TRBV19 to TRBJ1-2; TRBD1 is a possible D gene (6 bases). The CDR3 loop spans 14 amino acids. The germline V and J ends were trimmed by 7 bases and 1 base, with 13 bases remaining between them. Per germline, CDR1 LNHDA and CDR2 SQIVND (reference sequence). The CDR3 nucleotides are TGTGCCAGTATGGAGGGGGTTCGTAACTATGGCTACACCTTC. This translates into CASMEGVRNYGYTF.

V usage is TRBV25-1 and J usage is TRBJ1-2, with unresolved D. The germline gives CDR1 MGHDK, CDR2 SYGVNS. Trimming shortened V by 7 bases and J by 4 bases, and 13 bases separated the two germline ends. The CDR3 is 13 residues long. CDR3 nucleotides: TGTGCCAGCATAGAATCTACCGGCTATGGCTACACCTTC. Encoded protein: CASIESTGYGYTF.

The chain combines TRBV7-2 with TRBJ1-1; 11 bases match TRBD1. V shed 5 bases and J 6 bases; nucleotides not matched to a gene: 8. The CDR3 spans 15 residues. CDR1 is SGHTA and CDR2 is FQGNSA in the germline V gene. As DNA, the CDR3 is TGTGCCAGCAGCCCTTGGACAGGGGGCAAGGCTGAAGCTTTCTTT. Protein: CASSPWTGGKAEAFF.